The 21 T cell receptor beta chains below all came from one sample that was sequenced in a study of blood T cell repertoires in COVID-19. The protocol was immunoSEQ multiplex PCR, while the TCRdb copy is restricted to in-frame clones and leaves out a portion. The table lists tens of thousands of clones, roughly 83% of them singletons. The sample was peripheral blood. These receptors all come from a man aged 50 to 59 with COVID-19, enrolled during active disease.

The chain combines TRBV6-4 with TRBJ1-5, with D uncertain. CDR1 is MRHNA, CDR2 SNTAGT, per germline. V lost 6 bases, J lost 5 bases, and 14 bases lay in between. The CDR3 sequence is 14 residues long. Here the CDR3 reads CASRRGNEDQPQHF. The DNA of the CDR3 is TGTGCCAGCAGGAGAGGTAACGAAGATCAGCCCCAGCATTTT.

In this sample, this clone turned up a few times. This rearrangement joins TRBV7-3 to TRBJ2-3, with D possibly TRBD2 on 5 matching bases. V lost 5 bases and J lost 3, with 15 bases in between. This CDR3 has 15 residues. CDR1 is SGHTA, CDR2 FQGTGA, per germline. DNA for the CDR3: TGTGCCAGCAGCACCACGGGGTATCGGACAGATACGCAGTATTTT. This translates into CASSTTGYRTDTQYF.

J is TRBJ1-6 and V is TRBV2; 9 bases map to TRBD1. Germline V CDR1 and CDR2: SNHLY, FYNNEI. V shed 6 bases and J 10 bases; nucleotides not matched to a gene: 4. The CDR3 extends over 13 amino acids. CDR3 loop: CASRLTGGSPLHF. In DNA form, the CDR3 reads TGTGCCAGCAGATTGACAGGGGGGTCACCCCTCCACTTT.

The chain has TRBV5-1 and TRBJ2-5; TRBD1 matches at 9 bases. Germline V gives CDR1 SGHRS, CDR2 YFSETQ. The V segment lost 0 bases and the J segment 6 bases; nucleotides outside the gene matches: 3. The CDR3 totals 14 residues. The DNA of the CDR3 is TGCGCCAGCAGCTTGGGGACAGGGGTGCAGACCCAGTACTTC. Amino acids: CASSLGTGVQTQYF.

The chain is built from TRBV5-1 and TRBJ1-2; weak D call: TRBD1 (5 bases). The length of the CDR3 is 17 residues. Germline loops: CDR1 SGHRS, CDR2 YFSETQ. V was pared by 5 bases and J by 0 bases, with 20 bases between. The CDR3 region has the DNA TGCGCCAGCAGAGACAGTCGAACTCAAGCCCCTAACTATGGCTACACCTTC. It yields the protein CASRDSRTQAPNYGYTF.

The CDR3: CASSESNQVRECTDTQYF. Here the CDR3 DNA reads TGCGCCAGCAGTGAGTCGAATCAGGTGCGGGAGTGCACAGATACGCAGTATTTT. The chain combines TRBV10-1 with TRBJ2-3; 7 nucleotides match TRBD2. The V segment lost 0 bases and the J segment 1 base; nucleotides outside the gene matches: 10. CDR1 and CDR2 (germline): WNHNN, SYGVQD (reference sequence). CDR3 length: 18 residues.

The V and J genes are TRBV7-9 and TRBJ1-2; tentative D call: TRBD1 (5 bases). The germline V gene has CDR1 SEHNR and CDR2 FQNEAQ (reference sequence). CDR3 length: 16 residues. V dropped 2 bases and J dropped 2 bases, with 15 bases sitting between them. CDR3 region: CASSLRDQGVNYGYTF. DNA of the CDR3: TGTGCCAGCAGCTTAAGAGACCAGGGTGTAAACTATGGCTACACCTTC.

Turning to this clone: Additional DNA sequences in this sample encode the identical CDR3. The chain employs TRBV19 and TRBJ1-6; D is unclear. Between the trimmed V and J ends, which lost 1 base and 10 bases, there was a span of 11 bases. Per germline, CDR1 LNHDA and CDR2 SQIVND (reference sequence). This CDR3 region has 14 residues. As DNA, the CDR3 is TGTGCCAGTAGTATAGGGCCAGTAGCGTCACCCCTCCACTTT. Translated, it gives CASSIGPVASPLHF.

This clone has more than one count but fewer than ten. The chain links TRBV2 to TRBJ1-2; D possibly corresponds to TRBD1 (6 bases). Germline V CDR1 and CDR2: SNHLY, FYNNEI. This CDR3 is 14 amino acids long. The V end lost 1 base, the J end lost 8 bases, and 14 bases lay between the germline ends. The CDR3: CASSEVGGPRGYTF. The CDR3 DNA reads as TGTGCCAGCAGTGAAGTCGGGGGGCCAAGGGGCTACACCTTC.

The chain recombines TRBV27 with TRBJ2-5; 8 bases line up with TRBD1. V was clipped by 5 bases and J by 5 bases; unmatched bases: 4. Germline assignment: CDR1 MNHEY and CDR2 SMNVEV (reference sequence). CDR3 size: 13 residues. CDR3 protein: CASSQRQGETQYF. Here the CDR3 DNA reads TGTGCCAGCAGTCAGAGACAGGGGGAGACCCAGTACTTC.

The J gene is TRBJ1-4, the V gene TRBV9; perhaps TRBD1 as D (6 bases). The V end lost 4 bases, the J end lost 0 bases, and 10 bases lay between the germline ends. The CDR3 sequence is 15 residues long. The V gene's germline CDR1 is SGDLS and CDR2 YYNGEE. In DNA, the CDR3 is TGTGCCAGCAGCTTCCACAGGGCAACTAATGAAAAACTGTTTTTT. Its translation: CASSFHRATNEKLFF.

J is TRBJ2-1 and V is TRBV27, with D perhaps matching TRBD2 (6 bases). Germline V gives CDR1 MNHEY, CDR2 SMNVEV (reference sequence). The CDR3 consists of 17 residues. V lost 2 bases, J lost 5 bases, and 19 bases lay in between. The DNA of the CDR3 is TGTGCCAGCAGTTTAGCTCCCGCTAGCGCAGATAACAATGAGCAGTTCTTC. Protein product: CASSLAPASADNNEQFF.

Comments on this clone: The DNA is omitted, as the CDR3 cannot be located on it reliably, and the CDR3 follows TCRdb's listing. This rearrangement joins TRBV21-1 to TRBJ1-2; the tabulated D call, TRBD1, remains unverified against the DNA. TRBV21-1 is assigned pseudogene status. 13 amino acids form the CDR3, both terminal residues included. The CDR3 protein is CASSVGTGNGYTF.

V gene TRBV5-1 combines with J gene TRBJ2-1; 8 bases align to TRBD2. The CDR3 runs to 15 residues. V was clipped by 3 bases and J by 6 bases; unmatched bases: 8. Germline-derived CDR1 and CDR2 are SGHRS and YFSETQ. The CDR3 nucleotides are TGCGCCAGCAGCTCTGCGGGAGGAAGAGGCAATGAGCAGTTCTTC. Encoded protein: CASSSAGGRGNEQFF.

The J gene is TRBJ1-5, the V gene TRBV12-3 or TRBV12-4; D remains ambiguous. CDR3 length: 13 residues. Trimming removed 3 bases from V and 7 bases from J, with 10 bases in between. The CDR3 spells CASSFSPFQPQHF. CDR3 coding DNA: TGTGCCAGCAGTTTTTCCCCATTCCAGCCCCAGCATTTT.

V usage is TRBV6-6 and J usage is TRBJ2-1, with 9 bases fitting TRBD1. The CDR3 runs to 15 residues. The V gene end was trimmed by 5 bases and the J gene end by 15 bases; junction bases not matched to a gene: 17. Germline V gives CDR1 MNHNY, CDR2 SVGAGI (reference sequence). The CDR3 loop reads CASSVRGQGGYSPFF. The CDR3 DNA sequence: TGTGCCAGCAGTGTCCGGGGACAGGGTGGTTATAGCCCGTTCTTC.

V is TRBV6-5 and J is TRBJ2-1; 7 positions agree with TRBD2. CDR3 size: 14 residues. In germline, CDR1 is MNHEY, CDR2 SVGAGI. The V gene end was trimmed by 7 bases and the J gene end by 4 bases; junction bases not matched to a gene: 7. The CDR3 sequence is CASNPGLSYNEQFF. Here the CDR3 DNA reads TGTGCCAGCAACCCGGGACTATCATACAATGAGCAGTTCTTC.

The rearrangement joins TRBV7-2 to TRBJ2-3, with a possible D match to TRBD2 (5 bases). This CDR3 contains 13 residues. Trimming shortened V by 1 base and J by 5 bases, and 7 bases separated the two germline ends. The germline V gene has CDR1 SGHTA and CDR2 FQGNSA. The CDR3 nucleotides read TGTGCCAGCAGCTTAGGACGGGGAGATACGCAGTATTTT. Amino acids: CASSLGRGDTQYF.

This clone has only a few counts. The genes are TRBV29-1 and TRBJ2-1; TRBD1 matches at 7 bases. With V trimmed by 3 bases and J by 6 bases, 5 bases remained unmatched. The CDR3 covers 13 residues. Germline V gene lookup returns CDR1 SQVTM and CDR2 ANQGSEA. CDR3 sequence reads: CSVERGQGNEQFF. In nucleotides, the CDR3 is TGCAGCGTTGAGAGGGGGCAAGGCAATGAGCAGTTCTTC.

The J gene is TRBJ2-7, the V gene TRBV19; TRBD1 matches 9 bases. This CDR3 has 14 residues. Germline V gene lookup returns CDR1 LNHDA and CDR2 SQIVND (reference sequence). The J segment lost 3 bases and the V segment lost 4 bases, leaving 4 bases of the junction unmatched. This CDR3 reads CASSRGQGNYEQYF. The CDR3 nucleotides read TGTGCCAGTAGTAGGGGACAGGGAAACTACGAGCAGTACTTC.

The chain combines TRBV6-5 with TRBJ2-7; TRBD2 might be the D (5 bases). The germline V gene encodes CDR1 MNHEY and CDR2 SVGAGI. This CDR3 spans 13 amino acids. Trimming pared 6 bases from V and 4 bases from J, leaving 13 bases between. CDR3 nucleotides: TGTGCCAGCAGGGAGAGCGGTTTGTACGAGCAGTACTTC. Translation: CASRESGLYEQYF.